This TCR beta chain was sequenced in a study of blood T cell repertoires in COVID-19. Study-wide background: COVID-19 samples collected from the United States, Italy and Spain covered acute and convalescent phases.

The CDR3 is 15 amino acids. CDR1 MGHRA and CDR2 YSYEKL come from the germline V gene. V gave up 0 bases and J gave up 0 bases, with 8 bases separating them. The study counted Cohort 3 donors as recovered given two negative PCRs, clearance, or symptom resolution. Method: immunoSEQ multiplex PCR; TCRdb's copy keeps in-frame clones and lacks some. The sample lists around 150,000 clones; approximately 80% were seen once. Sequencing input: PBMCs or T cells enriched from blood (not recorded which). This chain links TRBV4-1 with TRBJ1-1; D is uncertain. The sequence was obtained from a man aged 45-65 years who had recovered from COVID-19. CDR3 amino acids: CASSQELTLNTEAFF. As DNA, the CDR3 is TGCGCCAGCAGCCAAGAACTGACTTTGAACACTGAAGCTTTCTTT.